Included here is one T cell receptor (beta chain) sequence, with context. Its antigen remains undetermined. Nothing much larger sits one base from this clone, and base qualities are not available. This record comes from a study of cytomegalovirus exposure and HLA in healthy donors (dated by TCRdb to between 2016 and 2019). About the investigation overall: An earlier analysis of roughly 610 of the donors reported under 300 Gb of sequence data and 117 million unique TCR beta sequences obtained from some 200 million T cells. Using immunosequencing, the study profiled T cell repertoires from 500 to 800 subjects and related those repertoires to cytomegalovirus serostatus. Of the 300 to 500 genotyped donors, approximately 80% were placed in the genetic ancestry cluster associated with self-reported Caucasian donors. Genome-wide SNP genotypes for about 65% of the 666 donors were used in a later genetic analysis, which treated that subset as a discovery cohort. The number of typed donors differed by locus: 629-630 for A, B, C, DRB1 and DQB1; 522 for DQA1; some 610 for DPA1; and around 490 for DPB1. Among several hundred genotyped donors of the cohort, an average of roughly 230,000 unique TCR beta nucleotide sequences was sequenced per donor, of which about 20% were non-productive. Both class I and class II loci were covered by HLA typing, at four-digit resolution. High-throughput TCR immunosequencing, statistical association of individual TCRs with disease status, and machine learning were combined to predict cytomegalovirus infection status. An early release that covered about 640 HLA-typed donors contained about 300 gigabases of sequencing data and tens of millions of unique TCR sequences. Several DR-DQ haplotypes were handled as single units for association and clustering because linkage in the cohort was strong. To study patterns of TCR occurrence, a later analysis re-analyzed previously published TCR beta repertoires from several hundred donors and added high-resolution HLA genotyping. In addition to the first cohort of 666 subjects, a separate validation cohort of under 150 different subjects was used. Rather than drawing on any new phenotypic data, the later analysis identified candidate immune exposures from TCR beta sequences and the way those sequences occurred across donors. In an earlier analysis of a few hundred of the donors, high-throughput TCR beta sequencing was used to judge whether each TCR beta V gene segment behaved as functional or pseudogenic. The study was designed to test whether signatures of past pathogen exposure could be identified by cataloging public T cell receptors. Alongside the repertoire data, information on donor age, sex, ethnicity and CMV serostatus was compiled. All discovery cohort repertoires had been generated using a single sequencing platform.

The research as a whole found: In vitro tests confirmed that a few of the cytomegalovirus-associated TCR beta chains recognize cytomegalovirus antigens. In an earlier analysis of about 550 of the donors, most TCR beta V segments were observed in productive rearrangements about 90% or about 30% of the time, broadly matching IMGT annotations. According to the authors, the approach could potentially be generalized to other disease states and immunological phenotypes. The 87-base-pair reads could not distinguish some IMGT-functional V segments, including TRBV6-2 and TRBV6-3, so those segments were excluded. An association between a missense DCLRE1C variant and V-gene and J-gene trimming of TCR beta chains was found in a later genetic analysis and replicated in an independent cohort. In a later genetic analysis, fewer N-insertions in productive TCRs were reported among donors in an Asian-associated ancestry cluster than the roughly 670-donor mean. The classifier was reported to diagnose cytomegalovirus status with high specificity and sensitivity in both the original cohort and the validation cohort. Most CMV-associated TCR beta chains appeared to be HLA-restricted in a later analysis, and the HLA associations seemed to be driven largely by CMV exposure. Some 15 rarely observed V segments, including chromosome 9 orphons, were excluded from the earlier analysis of approximately 500 of the donors because counts were too low. The only immune exposure information available for the cohort was CMV serostatus. A later analysis reported that several top co-occurrence clusters appeared linked to parvovirus B19, influenza, CMV and Epstein-Barr virus. In a later analysis, HLA-associated TCR beta chains were found to be more clonally expanded and to have lower generation probabilities than equally common non-associated chains. Because HLA typing was unavailable for some donors at each locus, only the typed subset was used in association tests. According to a later analysis, TCR association rates differed among HLA loci, with DRB1 alleles showing the most associated TCRs and HLA-C alleles showing the fewest. In a later analysis, some 17,000 TCR beta sequences were associated with specific HLA alleles at a false discovery rate of 0.05. This cohort had only TCR beta chains sequenced, and the lack of alpha or paired-chain data limited which features could be detected. Sequencing depth was assumed to be roughly uniform across donors in the presence/absence analyses, though that assumption may not hold. Most TCR sequences were seen in very few donors, while some public TCRs were found in many individuals. The study listed 170 or so TCR beta chains as associated with cytomegalovirus. Strong co-occurrence of HLA alleles, especially DR and DQ, made assigning TCR associations to individual alleles difficult. Correlated functional status among segregating V segments might be attributable to linkage disequilibrium, but an unknown experimental factor could not be ruled out. A further reported finding was that TCR beta sequences accurately predicted the HLA-A and HLA-B alleles for most subjects in the first cohort. The sequencing pipeline was judged likely to have produced a cluster of highly shared sequence variants as a technical artifact.

V sheds 3 bases and J sheds 4 bases, leaving 6 bases between their ends. The germline V gene gives CDR1 as MDHEN and CDR2 as SYDVKM. From the cysteine through the phenylalanine, the CDR3 covers 12 amino acids. Only the CDR3 DNA is retained, 36 bases long and in frame from the first base. In total, about 650 healthy bone marrow donors made up the cohort. Cohort members were all nominally healthy when sampled, although unrecorded immune exposures were likely present. The donor was CMV seronegative and was included in the group of several hundred seronegative cohort members. A peripheral blood sample was provided by each donor, and peripheral blood mononuclear cells were used for TCR beta sequencing. The Qiagen DNeasy Blood Extraction Kit was used to extract genomic DNA from the blood cell samples. Libraries were prepared through the immunoSEQ multiplex PCR assay. The multiplex PCR relied on a mix of 60 forward primers for TCR Vbeta segments and 13 reverse primers for TCR Jbeta segments. Amplification of the CDR3 region of rearranged TCR beta genes was performed with a multiplex PCR assay on genomic DNA. The amplified TCR beta libraries were sequenced on the Illumina HiSeq System as 87-base-pair reads. The published analysis was carried out like this. Across the 666 repertoires, a later analysis counted 80 million or so unique TCR beta chains, roughly 11 million of which were shared by at least two donors. Raw reads were error-corrected and collapsed into unique sequences with a nearest-neighbor algorithm that merged closely related sequences to remove PCR and sequencing errors. To assign V, D and J gene segments, CDR3 sequences were aligned to IMGT reference sequences. For a sequence to be retained, at least a six-nucleotide match to both a V gene segment and a J gene segment was required. Rearrangements were called productive when the CDR3 lacked stop codons and stayed in frame with V and J; all others were non-productive. Following IMGT convention, CDR3 was defined as the stretch from the second conserved V-encoded cysteine to the conserved J-encoded phenylalanine. Sequences without an unambiguous match to a single V gene segment were excluded from the earlier analysis of about 640 of the donors. In an earlier analysis of approximately 590 of the donors, a V segment was called functional when productive rearrangements were above 56.7%, and segregating when the standard deviation between donors exceeded 5%. A statistical classification framework was built for diagnosing cytomegalovirus status from the catalog of TCR beta chain sequences. In a later analysis, TCR nucleotide sequences were compared against IMGT/GENE-DB human TR gene sequences so that V and J genes could be assigned. The TCRdist pipeline was used in a later analysis to assign CDR3 sequences and most-parsimonious VDJ recombination scenarios. A later analysis defined each TCR beta chain by its CDR3 amino acid sequence plus V-gene family, and excluded reads lacking a unique V-gene family. In a later analysis, a few hundred highly shared, low-generation-probability nucleotide sequences were removed to address suspected cross-contamination and a sequencing artifact. For each public chain, a later analysis derived a clonal expansion index from normalized ranks of inferred template counts within each repertoire. In a later analysis, generation probabilities were computed with a VDJ recombination model fitted to out-of-frame rearrangements, and the resulting probabilities were checked against IGoR. Hypergeometric tests were used in a later analysis to score TCR-TCR, TCR-HLA and TCR-CMV co-occurrence, with a repertoire-size bias correction applied to the TCR pairs. False discovery rates were estimated in a later analysis by permuting HLA or CMV assignments 20 times. In a later analysis, co-occurring TCRs were grouped using DBSCAN, with TCRdist sequence similarity added in when clustering inside HLA-allele-positive subsets. Co-occurrence clustering excluded repertoires with fewer than 30,000 or more than 120,000 public chains, plus five with anomalous nucleotide sharing. TCRdb took this table from immuneACCESS and kept in-frame rearrangements with V and J called. Such tables lack part of the clones; where checked against another copy, unresolved V genes explain under half of the gap, and the rest is unexplained. V and J calls plus clone size are reproduced from that table; the DNA served to infer D and trimming. The sample table shows 85,000 to 130,000 clones, and more than 60% are seen once. The ten largest clonotypes hold roughly 3.6% of the sample.

The source material was PBMCs. This TCR was recovered from a man aged 55-75 years in good health and CMV-seronegative. The sequence joins TRBV28 to TRBJ1-2, with no D gene named confidently. Here is the DNA: TGTGCCAGCAGTTTCCGGGGCTATGGCTACACCTTC. This gives the protein CASSFRGYGYTF.